The sequence of this TCR beta chain was determined in a study of Graves' ophthalmopathy and Graves' hyperthyroidism. Findings and caveats of the study: Ophthalmopathy was separated from stable hyperthyroidism by a 13-signature model with around 88% sensitivity and roughly 81% specificity. Among thyroid clonotypes expanded above 0.001 frequency, most also appeared in blood.

Absence of ophthalmopathy within 18 months of follow-up defined stable hyperthyroidism. The diagnosis was founded upon clinical symptoms, serum thyroxine, TRAb, thyroid ultrasound and orbital computed tomography. For repertoire sequencing, the TCR beta CDR3 regions were amplified from RNA transcripts. First-round RT-PCR used HTBI primers; second-round multiplex PCR followed. TCRdb reprocessed the multiplex PCR reads via MiXCR and lists one record per CDR3 protein. This table has a few hundred thousand distinct CDR3 sequences, 15% to 19% appearing once. The V end lost 4 bases, the J end lost 5 bases, and 11 bases lay between the germline ends. This CDR3 is built from 12 residues. Germline V gene data show CDR1 as DFQATT and CDR2 as SNEGSKA (reference sequence). This clonotype was seen repeatedly, ten times or more. The antigen is unknown.

The J gene is TRBJ1-1, the V gene TRBV20-1, with D unclear. The clonotype originates from a woman between 18 and 29 years old with stable Graves' hyperthyroidism. Sequenced input: peripheral blood. The CDR3 loop is CSAKEGWTEAFF. The CDR3 DNA reads TGCAGTGCTAAGGAGGGTTGGACTGAAGCTTTCTTT.